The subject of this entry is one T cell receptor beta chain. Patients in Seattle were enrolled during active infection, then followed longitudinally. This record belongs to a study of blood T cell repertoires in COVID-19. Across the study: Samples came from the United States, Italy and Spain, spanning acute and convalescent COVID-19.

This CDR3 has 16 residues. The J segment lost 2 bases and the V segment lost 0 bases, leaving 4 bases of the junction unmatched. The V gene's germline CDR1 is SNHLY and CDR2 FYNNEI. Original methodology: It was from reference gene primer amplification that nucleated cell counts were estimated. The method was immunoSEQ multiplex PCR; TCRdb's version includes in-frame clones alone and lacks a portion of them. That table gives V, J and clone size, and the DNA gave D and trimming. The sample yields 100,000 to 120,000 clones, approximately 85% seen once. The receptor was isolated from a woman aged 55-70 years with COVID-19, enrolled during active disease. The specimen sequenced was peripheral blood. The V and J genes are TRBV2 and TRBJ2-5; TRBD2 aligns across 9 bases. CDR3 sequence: CASSEASGGSQETQYF. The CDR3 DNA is TGTGCCAGCAGTGAAGCAAGCGGGGGGAGTCAAGAGACCCAGTACTTC.